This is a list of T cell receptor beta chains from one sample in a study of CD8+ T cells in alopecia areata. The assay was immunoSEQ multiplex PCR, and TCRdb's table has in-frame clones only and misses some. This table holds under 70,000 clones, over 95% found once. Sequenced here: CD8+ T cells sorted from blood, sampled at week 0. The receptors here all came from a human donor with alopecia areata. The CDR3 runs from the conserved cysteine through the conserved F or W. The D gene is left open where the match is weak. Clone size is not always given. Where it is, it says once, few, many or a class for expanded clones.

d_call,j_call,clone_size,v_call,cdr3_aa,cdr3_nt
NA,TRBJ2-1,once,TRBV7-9,CASSLVMTRGNSYNEQFF,TGTGCCAGCAGCTTAGTCATGACGCGGGGAAACTCCTACAATGAGCAGTTCTTC
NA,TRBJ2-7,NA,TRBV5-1,CASSPVFKAYEQYF,TGCGCCAGCAGCCCCGTCTTCAAGGCCTACGAGCAGTACTTC
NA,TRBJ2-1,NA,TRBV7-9,CASSEESSYNEQFF,TGTGCCAGCAGCGAAGAGAGCTCCTACAATGAGCAGTTCTTC
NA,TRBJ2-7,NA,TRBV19,CASSLGAGSYEQYF,TGTGCCAGTAGTTTGGGGGCTGGATCCTACGAGCAGTACTTC
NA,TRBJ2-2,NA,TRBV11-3,CASRHRDAANTGELFF,TGTGCCAGCAGGCACCGGGACGCCGCGAACACCGGGGAGCTGTTTTTT
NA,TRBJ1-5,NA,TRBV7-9,CASSLEIPSDQGGVQPQHF,TGTGCCAGCAGCTTAGAAATTCCAAGCGACCAGGGAGGTGTTCAGCCCCAGCATTTT
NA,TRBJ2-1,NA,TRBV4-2,CASSQSWDPEEMNEQFF,TGTGCCAGCAGCCAAAGTTGGGACCCCGAGGAGATGAATGAGCAGTTCTTC
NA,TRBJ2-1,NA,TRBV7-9,CASSLPPRLGGNEQFF,TGTGCCAGCAGCTTGCCGCCTCGGCTAGGTGGGAATGAGCAGTTCTTC
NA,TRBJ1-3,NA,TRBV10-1,CASSEVIGNTIYF,TGCGCCAGCAGTGAAGTTATTGGAAACACCATATATTTT
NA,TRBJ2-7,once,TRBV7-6,CASSPGYSSYEQYF,TGTGCCAGCAGCCCTGGGTATAGCTCCTACGAGCAGTACTTC
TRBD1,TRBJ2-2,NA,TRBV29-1,CSVERGQRGELFF,TGCAGCGTTGAACGGGGACAGCGCGGGGAGCTGTTTTTT
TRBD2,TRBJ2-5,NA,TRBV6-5,CASSYLGGTRPETQYF,TGTGCCAGCAGTTACTTGGGGGGGACCCGACCGGAGACCCAGTACTTC
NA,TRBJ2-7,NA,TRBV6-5,CASSSGTSRHEQYF,TGTGCCAGCAGTTCCGGGACATCTCGCCACGAGCAGTACTTC
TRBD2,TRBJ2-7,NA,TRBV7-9,CASSTSGSSYEQYF,TGTGCCAGCAGCACCAGCGGGAGCTCCTACGAGCAGTACTTC
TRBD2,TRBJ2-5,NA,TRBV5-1,CASSSGLAGDQETQYF,TGCGCCAGCAGCTCCGGACTAGCGGGGGACCAAGAGACCCAGTACTTC
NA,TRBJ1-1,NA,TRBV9,CASSVGPGAGVEAFF,TGTGCCAGCAGCGTAGGTCCAGGGGCCGGTGTGGAAGCTTTCTTT
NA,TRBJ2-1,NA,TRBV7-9,CASSLGSNEQFF,TGTGCCAGCAGCTTGGGGTCCAATGAGCAGTTCTTC
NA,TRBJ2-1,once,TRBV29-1,CSVTDLGEQFF,TGCAGCGTGACCGACCTGGGTGAGCAGTTCTTC
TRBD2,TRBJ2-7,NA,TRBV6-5,CAIYSRGEGTYEQYF,TGTGCCATCTACTCACGGGGGGAAGGCACCTACGAGCAGTACTTC
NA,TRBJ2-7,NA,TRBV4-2,CASSQEVGSGYEQYF,TGTGCCAGCAGCCAAGAGGTGGGCAGCGGCTACGAGCAGTACTTC
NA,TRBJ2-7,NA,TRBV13,CASSPGTREQYF,TGTGCCAGCAGCCCCGGGACACGCGAGCAGTACTTC
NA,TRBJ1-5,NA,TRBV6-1,CASSLRTGNQPQHF,TGTGCCAGCAGTCTTAGGACTGGAAATCAGCCCCAGCATTTT
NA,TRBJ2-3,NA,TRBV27,CASSSYSGDTQYF,TGTGCCAGCAGTTCCTATTCGGGAGATACGCAGTATTTT
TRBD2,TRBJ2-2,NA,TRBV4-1,CASSQGRWTSGPGELFF,TGCGCCAGCAGCCAAGGCCGGTGGACTAGCGGGCCCGGGGAGCTGTTTTTT
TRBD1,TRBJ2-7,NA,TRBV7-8,CASSRTGSSYEQYF,TGTGCCAGCAGCCGGACAGGTTCTTCCTACGAGCAGTACTTC
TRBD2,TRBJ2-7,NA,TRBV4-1,CASSQEPPGLAGDSYEQYF,TGCGCCAGCAGCCAAGAACCACCGGGACTAGCGGGCGACTCCTACGAGCAGTACTTC
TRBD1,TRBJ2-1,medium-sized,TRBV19,CASGTGVNEQFF,TGTGCCAGTGGGACAGGGGTAAATGAGCAGTTCTTC
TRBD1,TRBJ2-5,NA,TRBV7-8,CASSAGQGIQYGTQYF,TGTGCCAGCAGCGCCGGACAGGGAATTCAGTATGGGACCCAGTACTTC
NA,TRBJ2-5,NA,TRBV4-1,CASSTFWGEQETQYF,TGCGCCAGCAGCACCTTCTGGGGGGAACAAGAGACCCAGTACTTC
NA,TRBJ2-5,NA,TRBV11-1,CASSPTEDRKETQYF,TGTGCCAGCAGCCCCACCGAGGACCGGAAAGAGACCCAGTACTTC
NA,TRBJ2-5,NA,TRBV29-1,CSVESGWETQYF,TGCAGCGTTGAGTCGGGGTGGGAGACCCAGTACTTC
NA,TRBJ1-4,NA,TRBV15,CATSRDLAGRGEKLFF,TGTGCCACCAGCAGAGATCTCGCAGGCCGTGGCGAAAAACTGTTTTTT
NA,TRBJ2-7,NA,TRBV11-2,CASSFYGDSYEQYF,TGTGCCAGCAGCTTTTATGGGGACTCCTACGAGCAGTACTTC
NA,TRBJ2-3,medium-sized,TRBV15,CATSLSAPGTDTQYF,TGTGCCACCAGCCTGAGCGCCCCAGGCACAGATACGCAGTATTTT
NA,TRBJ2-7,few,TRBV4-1,CASSKGDGAYEQYF,TGCGCCAGCAGCAAAGGGGACGGAGCCTACGAGCAGTACTTC
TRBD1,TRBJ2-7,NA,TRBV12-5,CASGTGGEQYF,TGTGCTAGCGGGACAGGGGGCGAGCAGTACTTC
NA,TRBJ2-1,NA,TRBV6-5,CASNGGYNEQFF,TGTGCCAGTAACGGGGGCTACAATGAGCAGTTCTTC
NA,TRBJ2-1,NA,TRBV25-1,CASSEWGGSSYNEQFF,TGTGCCAGCAGTGAATGGGGAGGTAGCTCCTACAATGAGCAGTTCTTC
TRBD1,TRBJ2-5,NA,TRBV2,CASSGRGHETQYF,TGTGCCAGCTCCGGCAGGGGGCATGAGACCCAGTACTTC
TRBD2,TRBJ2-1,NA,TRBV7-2,CASSQGLANEQFF,TGTGCCAGCAGCCAGGGACTAGCTAATGAGCAGTTCTTC
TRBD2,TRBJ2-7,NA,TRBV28,CASSSTSGGHYEQYF,TGTGCCAGCAGCTCCACTAGCGGGGGGCACTACGAGCAGTACTTC
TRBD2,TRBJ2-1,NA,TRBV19,CASPRTSGGPHYNEQFF,TGTGCCAGCCCAAGGACTAGCGGGGGTCCACATTACAATGAGCAGTTCTTC
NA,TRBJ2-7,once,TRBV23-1,CASSHLDSSPHEQYF,TGCGCCAGCAGTCACTTGGACAGCTCGCCACACGAGCAGTACTTC
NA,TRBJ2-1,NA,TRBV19,CASSSGNEQFF,TGTGCCAGTAGTTCAGGGAATGAGCAGTTCTTC
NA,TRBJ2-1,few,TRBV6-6,CASSYSGDITNSLQFF,TGTGCCAGCAGTTACTCAGGGGACATAACCAATAGCTTGCAGTTCTTC
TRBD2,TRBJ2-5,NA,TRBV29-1,CSVYGTSGETQYF,TGCAGCGTTTACGGGACTAGCGGGGAGACCCAGTACTTC
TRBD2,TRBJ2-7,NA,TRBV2,CASSETHSLAGAIYEQYF,TGTGCCAGCAGTGAAACCCATTCCCTAGCGGGGGCCATCTACGAGCAGTACTTC
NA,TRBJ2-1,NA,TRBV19,CASSRDIDSYNEQFF,TGTGCCAGTAGTAGGGACATCGACTCCTACAATGAGCAGTTCTTC
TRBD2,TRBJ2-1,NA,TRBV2,CASSEGGSFYNEQFF,TGTGCCAGCAGTGAGGGCGGGAGCTTCTACAATGAGCAGTTCTTC
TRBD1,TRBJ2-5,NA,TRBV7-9,CASSRSLDRGQETQYF,TGTGCCAGCAGTCGAAGCTTGGACAGGGGGCAAGAGACCCAGTACTTC
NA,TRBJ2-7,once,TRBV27,CASSLSVSSSYEQYF,TGTGCCAGCAGTTTATCTGTTTCTAGCTCCTACGAGCAGTACTTC
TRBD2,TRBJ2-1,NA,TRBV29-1,CSVGYSGGAYEQFF,TGCAGCGTTGGATACAGCGGGGGGGCGTATGAGCAGTTCTTC
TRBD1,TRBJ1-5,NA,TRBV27,CASSRLGQYQPQHF,TGTGCCAGCAGCCGCTTGGGACAGTATCAGCCCCAGCATTTT